This T cell receptor beta chain appears in the sequencing data of a study of OX40 agonist ivuxolimab in advanced cancers. Across the whole study: Dosing consisted of intravenous ivuxolimab at 0.01 to 10 mg/kg every 2 weeks. Patients assigned to dose escalation were diagnosed with hepatocellular carcinoma, melanoma, renal cell or head and neck cancer. Broader study findings: Average numbers of expanded clones were greater in CD8+ T cells than in CD4+.

The CDR3 is 15 amino acids. From germline, CDR1 is SSHAT and CDR2 FNYEAQ (reference sequence). The V and J ends lost 0 bases and 4 bases respectively, with 10 bases between them. Produced via immunoSEQ multiplex PCR; TCRdb's table is partial and in-frame only. The data show around 97,000 clones, more than 80% seen once. Notes on this clone: What it binds is not known.

Sequenced here: CD4+ or CD8+ T cells sorted from blood, sampled in a trial of the OX40 agonist ivuxolimab. The V and J genes are TRBV7-7 and TRBJ1-3; tentatively, D is TRBD1 (5 bases). The source is an adult with an advanced solid tumor such as melanoma, head and neck, liver or kidney cancer. The CDR3 loop is CASSLAGGRGNTIYF. The CDR3 nucleotides are TGTGCCAGCAGCTTAGCGGGGGGAAGAGGAAACACCATATATTTT.